A single sample gave rise to the 21 T cell receptor beta chains below, sequenced in a study of shared clonotypes between healthy human individuals. CD45RO-negative CD8 cells positively selected for CCR7 made up the naive population, which excluded terminally differentiated effector memory CD45RA+ cells. Sequenced by immunoSEQ multiplex PCR; TCRdb stores in-frame clones only, minus some. The sample has roughly 2 million clones; roughly 95% are singletons. Sequencing used naive CD8+ T cells sorted from blood. The origin of the receptors is a man younger than 35 in good health.

The V call is TRBV7-9, the J call TRBJ2-5; D not certain. The CDR3 runs 12 residues. CDR1 is SEHNR and CDR2 is FQNEAQ in the germline V gene (reference sequence). V was pared by 5 bases and J by 4 bases, with 8 bases between. The CDR3 here is CASSPAGETQYF. CDR3 coding DNA: TGTGCCAGCAGCCCAGCAGGAGAGACCCAGTACTTC. Based on the CDR3 plus reference TRBV7-9 and TRBJ2-5, the full variable domain is DTGVSQNPRHKITKRGQNVTFRCDPISEHNRLYWYRQTLGQGPEFLTYFQNEAQLEKSRLLSDRFSAERPKGSFSTLEIQRTEQGDSAMYLCASSPAGETQYFGPGTRLLVL.

This clone was seen a handful of times. The V call is TRBV11-2, the J call TRBJ2-2, with 8 positions matching TRBD2. In germline, CDR1 is SGHAT, CDR2 FQNNGV. V shed 7 bases and J 2 bases; nucleotides not matched to a gene: 9. CDR3 length equals 16 residues. The CDR3 here is CASNEIGRANTGELFF. The DNA for the CDR3 is TGTGCCAGCAACGAGATCGGGAGGGCCAACACCGGGGAGCTGTTTTTT. Combining the CDR3 with reference TRBV11-2 and TRBJ2-2 gives the whole variable domain EAGVAQSPRYKIIEKRQSVAFWCNPISGHATLYWYQQILGQGPKLLIQFQNNGVVDDSQLPKDRFSAERLKGVDSTLKIQPAKLEDSAVYLCASNEIGRANTGELFFGEGSRLTVL.

In this sample, this clone turned up once. The chain is built from TRBV6-1 and TRBJ2-5; 8 nucleotides match TRBD2. The CDR3 is 16 residues long. J lost 3 bases, V lost 4 bases, and 10 bases had no gene match. The germline V gene has CDR1 MNHNS and CDR2 SASEGT. The CDR3 DNA reads as TGTGCCAGCAGTGTTCTTTCGTGGCGGGGGGAAGAGACCCAGTACTTC. Its translation is CASSVLSWRGEETQYF.

This chain uses TRBV6-1 with TRBJ1-5, with a weak D call TRBD1 (6 bases). V shed 10 bases and J shed 5 bases, with 15 bases lying between them. Germline V gives CDR1 MNHNS, CDR2 SASEGT. The CDR3 consists of 13 residues. The DNA for the CDR3 is TGTGCCACCGTACGAAACAGGGATCAGCCCCAGCATTTT. Translated, it gives CATVRNRDQPQHF.

The sample holds one count of this clone. The chain links TRBV4-1 to TRBJ1-2, with 7 nucleotides matching TRBD1. Germline V CDR1 and CDR2: MGHRA, YSYEKL. The trim removed 2 bases at V and 7 bases at J, leaving 4 bases unmatched. The CDR3 length is 13 residues. The CDR3 loop reads CASSQQGVGGYTF. The CDR3 nucleotides read TGCGCCAGCAGCCAACAGGGGGTGGGTGGCTACACCTTC.

The V call is TRBV30, the J call TRBJ1-1; D not certain. V gave up 4 bases and J gave up 5 bases, with 14 bases separating them. This CDR3 spans 13 amino acids. Germline CDR1 is GTSNPN and CDR2 is SVGIG (reference sequence). CDR3 amino acids: CAWTTHSGTEAFF. As DNA, the CDR3 is TGTGCCTGGACTACACACAGTGGGACTGAAGCTTTCTTT.

J is TRBJ1-5 and V is TRBV28, with 8 bases fitting TRBD1. With 2 bases clipped from V and 5 bases from J, the junction kept 2 bases outside the gene matches. The germline gives CDR1 MDHEN, CDR2 SYDVKM. This CDR3 is built from 14 residues. The CDR3 bases are TGTGCCAGCAGTTTAGTACAGGGGGATCAGCCCCAGCATTTT. It codes for CASSLVQGDQPQHF.

To note about this clone: Additional DNA sequences in this sample encode the identical CDR3. The gene calls are TRBV10-1 and TRBJ1-1; D possibly corresponds to TRBD1 (6 bases). V was trimmed by 2 bases and J by 5 bases, leaving 12 bases between them. Looked up from germline, CDR1 is WNHNN and CDR2 is SYGVQD (reference sequence). This CDR3 is 14 amino acids long. In DNA, the CDR3 is TGCGCCAGCAGTGAGAATAGGGGGGGAACTGAAGCTTTCTTT. The encoded protein is CASSENRGGTEAFF.

This chain links TRBV2 with TRBJ1-2, with D possibly matching TRBD1 (6 bases). Per germline, CDR1 SNHLY and CDR2 FYNNEI. Trimming shortened V by 6 bases and J by 4 bases, and 9 bases separated the two germline ends. The CDR3 covers 12 residues. CDR3: CASRGTTYGYTF. The CDR3 DNA is TGTGCCAGCAGGGGGACAACCTATGGCTACACCTTC. Together with reference TRBV2 and TRBJ1-2, the CDR3 gives the full variable domain: EPEVTQTPSHQVTQMGQEVILRCVPISNHLYFYWYRQILGQKVEFLVSFYNNEISEKSEIFDDQFSVERPDGSNFTLKIRSTKLEDSAMYFCASRGTTYGYTFGSGTRLTVV.

This clone appeared once. This chain links TRBV9 with TRBJ2-5, with 8 bases aligning to TRBD2. Germline CDR1 is SGDLS and CDR2 is YYNGEE. The CDR3 length is 19 residues. With V trimmed by 0 bases and J by 5 bases, 18 bases remained unmatched. The CDR3 DNA reads TGTGCCAGCAGCGTAGGGGATAGGGCTAGCGGGCTTCTGAGGGAGACCCAGTACTTC. Translation gives CASSVGDRASGLLRETQYF.

This clone was seen only once. The gene calls are TRBV27 and TRBJ2-7, with 9 bases lining up with TRBD1. Germline CDR1 and CDR2: MNHEY and SMNVEV (reference sequence). CDR3 length: 18 amino acids. V lost 6 bases to trimming and J lost 3 bases; unmatched junction nucleotides: 18. CDR3 amino acids: CASSRISGQGTVGYEQYF. CDR3 DNA: TGTGCCAGCAGCCGCATCTCGGGACAGGGAACGGTGGGCTACGAGCAGTACTTC.

The rearrangement joins TRBV9 to TRBJ2-7; the D gene is possibly TRBD2 (6 bases). This CDR3 comprises 15 residues. Germline V gene sequence: CDR1 SGDLS, CDR2 YYNGEE. Trimming left V 4 bases short and J 1 base short, with 15 bases between. The CDR3 protein is CASSRGAGRSYEQYF. CDR3 DNA: TGTGCCAGCAGCAGAGGGGCGGGGAGATCCTACGAGCAGTACTTC. The full variable domain, in which reference TRBV9 and TRBJ2-7 provide the parts outside the CDR3, is DSGVTQTPKHLITATGQRVTLRCSPRSGDLSVYWYQQSLDQGLQFLIQYYNGEERAKGNILERFSAQQFPDLHSELNLSSLELGDSALYFCASSRGAGRSYEQYFGPGTRLTVT.

V usage is TRBV7-9 and J usage is TRBJ2-5; TRBD1 aligns across 9 bases. V shed 5 bases and J 4 bases; nucleotides not matched to a gene: 8. This CDR3 comprises 15 residues. Germline V gene sequence: CDR1 SEHNR, CDR2 FQNEAQ (reference sequence). The CDR3 nucleotides are TGTGCCAGCAGCGGGACAGGGCTCGGCGGAGAGACCCAGTACTTC. Its protein product is CASSGTGLGGETQYF.

The chain joins TRBV5-6 to TRBJ2-4; TRBD1 matches 8 bases. The CDR3 contains 14 residues. Germline-derived CDR1 and CDR2 are SGHDT and YYEEEE. V shed 0 bases and J 8 bases; nucleotides not matched to a gene: 4. The CDR3 DNA reads as TGTGCCAGCAGCTTGGGGCAGGGGGCGGACATTCAGTACTTC. Encoded protein: CASSLGQGADIQYF.

This chain links TRBV11-2 with TRBJ1-2, with D perhaps matching TRBD1 (5 bases). V gave up 5 bases and J gave up 9 bases, with 16 bases separating them. Germline CDR1 is SGHAT and CDR2 is FQNNGV. The CDR3 is 13 amino acids. This chain's CDR3 is CASSVPQGGRYTF. DNA for the CDR3: TGTGCCAGCAGCGTCCCCCAGGGTGGGCGCTACACCTTC.

CDR3 nucleotides: TGTGCCAGCAGTGAAATGGGAGGCCTAATCTCCTACGAGCAGTACTTC. This gives the protein CASSEMGGLISYEQYF. J is TRBJ2-7 and V is TRBV6-1; the D gene is possibly TRBD2 (6 bases). Trimming left V 2 bases short and J 0 bases short, with 14 bases between. The CDR3 extends over 16 amino acids. Germline V gene lookup returns CDR1 MNHNS and CDR2 SASEGT.

The count of this clone is one. CDR3 protein: CASSLVLGGATGELFF. CDR3 coding DNA: TGTGCCAGCAGCTTAGTTCTGGGGGGAGCCACCGGGGAGCTGTTTTTT. The chain couples TRBV7-8 to TRBJ2-2; tentative D call: TRBD2 (6 bases). In germline, CDR1 is SGHVS, CDR2 FQNEAQ. The CDR3 runs 16 residues. Trimming took off 1 base at V and 4 bases at J, with 13 bases between the two ends.

A word on this clone: An end of the junction differs from the germline gene, which may be a read error. This chain joins TRBV30 and TRBJ2-2, with no clear D. Germline values: CDR1 GTSNPN, CDR2 SVGIG (reference sequence). The CDR3 is 11 amino acids. The CDR3 nucleotides are TGTGCCTGGGGTGTCACCGGGGAGCTGTTTTTT. Residues: CAWGVTGELFF.

The chain uses TRBV4-3 and TRBJ2-4, with TRBD2 matching 8 bases. This CDR3 is 15 amino acids long. V lost 4 bases, J lost 8 bases, and 10 bases stayed unmatched. CDR1 is LGHNA, CDR2 YSLEER, per germline. The CDR3 region has the DNA TGCGCCAGCAGCCGCCTTAGCGGGAACAAGGACATTCAGTACTTC. Amino acids: CASSRLSGNKDIQYF.

The chain has TRBV13 and TRBJ2-1; unclear D gene. Germline V gene data show CDR1 as PRHDT and CDR2 as FYEKMQ (reference sequence). The CDR3 is made up of 16 amino acids. The ends were cut back, 4 bases at V and 3 bases at J, with 16 bases in the middle. Written as DNA, the CDR3 is TGTGCCAGCAGCTCCCGAGATGGCGGAGACTACAATGAGCAGTTCTTC. Translating it yields CASSSRDGGDYNEQFF.

This clone came up a few times. This CDR3 reads CASGGQGQPQHF. The CDR3 DNA sequence: TGTGCCAGCGGGGGACAGGGGCAACCCCAGCATTTT. The V call is TRBV2, the J call TRBJ1-5, with 10 bases fitting TRBD1. The trim removed 8 bases at V and 10 bases at J, leaving 5 bases unmatched. Germline values: CDR1 SNHLY, CDR2 FYNNEI. The CDR3 covers 12 residues.